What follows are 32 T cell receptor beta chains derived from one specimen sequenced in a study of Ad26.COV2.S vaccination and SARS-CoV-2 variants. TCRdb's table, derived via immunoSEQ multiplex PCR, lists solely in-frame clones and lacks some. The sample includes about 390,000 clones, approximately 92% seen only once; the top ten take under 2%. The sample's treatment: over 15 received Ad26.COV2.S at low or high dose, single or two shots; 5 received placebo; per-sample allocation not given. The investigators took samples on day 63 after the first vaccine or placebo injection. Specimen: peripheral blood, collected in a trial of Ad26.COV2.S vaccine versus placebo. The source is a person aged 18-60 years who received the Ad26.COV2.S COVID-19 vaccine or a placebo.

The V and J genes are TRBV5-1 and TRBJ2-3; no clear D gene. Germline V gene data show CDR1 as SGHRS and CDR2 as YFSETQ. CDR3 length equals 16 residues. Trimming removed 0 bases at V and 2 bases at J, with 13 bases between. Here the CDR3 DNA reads TGCGCCAGCAGCTTGGAAGAGTTCTCTCACACAGATACGCAGTATTTT. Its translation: CASSLEEFSHTDTQYF.

Here the CDR3 DNA reads TGCGCCAGCAGCCCGGTTTGGGGGGGTGATGAAGCTTTCTTT. This sequence encodes CASSPVWGGDEAFF. This rearrangement joins TRBV5-1 to TRBJ1-1, with TRBD1 as a possible D gene (5 bases). Germline V gene lookup returns CDR1 SGHRS and CDR2 YFSETQ. Trimming left V 4 bases short and J 7 bases short, with 17 bases between. The CDR3 loop spans 14 amino acids.

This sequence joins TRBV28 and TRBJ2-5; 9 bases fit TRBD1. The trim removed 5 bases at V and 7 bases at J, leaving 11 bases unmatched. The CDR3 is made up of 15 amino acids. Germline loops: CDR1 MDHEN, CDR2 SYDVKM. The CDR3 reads CASSLWTGDVVTQYF. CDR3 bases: TGTGCCAGCAGTCTGTGGACAGGGGACGTCGTGACCCAGTACTTC.

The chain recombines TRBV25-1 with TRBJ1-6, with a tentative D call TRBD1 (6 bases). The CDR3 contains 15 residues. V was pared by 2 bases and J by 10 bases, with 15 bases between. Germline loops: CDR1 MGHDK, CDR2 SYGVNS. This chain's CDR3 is CASSETQGRTSPLHF. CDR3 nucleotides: TGTGCCAGCAGTGAAACCCAGGGGAGGACCTCACCCCTCCACTTT.

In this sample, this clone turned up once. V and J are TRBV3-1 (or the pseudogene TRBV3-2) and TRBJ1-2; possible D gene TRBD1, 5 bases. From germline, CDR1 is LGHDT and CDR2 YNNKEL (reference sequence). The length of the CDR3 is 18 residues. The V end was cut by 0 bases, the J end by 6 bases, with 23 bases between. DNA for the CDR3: TGTGCCAGCAGCCAAGATCCCCCTGGGGGGGGGAGGGAGGATGGCTACACCTTC. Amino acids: CASSQDPPGGGREDGYTF.

This chain's CDR3 is CASSPDFSGTSYEQYF. In nucleotides, the CDR3 is TGCGCCAGCAGCCCCGACTTTAGCGGGACTTCCTACGAGCAGTACTTC. V and J are TRBV4-3 and TRBJ2-7, with 8 bases aligning to TRBD2. With 4 bases clipped from V and 1 base from J, the junction kept 9 bases outside the gene matches. The length of the CDR3 is 16 residues. Germline-derived CDR1 and CDR2 are LGHNA and YSLEER.

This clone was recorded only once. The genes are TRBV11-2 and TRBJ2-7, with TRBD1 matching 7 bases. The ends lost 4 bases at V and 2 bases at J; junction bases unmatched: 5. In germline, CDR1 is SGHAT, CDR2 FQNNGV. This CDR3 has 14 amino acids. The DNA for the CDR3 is TGTGCCAGCAGCTCCCGACAGGGAACCTACGAGCAGTACTTC. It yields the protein CASSSRQGTYEQYF.

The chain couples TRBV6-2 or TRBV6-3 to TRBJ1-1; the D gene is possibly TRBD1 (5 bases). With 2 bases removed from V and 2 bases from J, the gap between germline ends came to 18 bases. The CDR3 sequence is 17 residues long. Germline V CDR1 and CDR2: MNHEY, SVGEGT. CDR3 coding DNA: TGTGCCAGCAGTTACCGGCTCGGGCAGGGTGGAAACACTGAAGCTTTCTTT. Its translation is CASSYRLGQGGNTEAFF.

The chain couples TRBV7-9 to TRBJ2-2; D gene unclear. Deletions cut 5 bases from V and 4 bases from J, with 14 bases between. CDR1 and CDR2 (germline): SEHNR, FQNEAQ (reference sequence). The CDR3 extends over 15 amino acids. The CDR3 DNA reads TGTGCCAGCAGCCCTTTGGCGGCCTCCACCGGGGAGCTGTTTTTT. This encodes CASSPLAASTGELFF.

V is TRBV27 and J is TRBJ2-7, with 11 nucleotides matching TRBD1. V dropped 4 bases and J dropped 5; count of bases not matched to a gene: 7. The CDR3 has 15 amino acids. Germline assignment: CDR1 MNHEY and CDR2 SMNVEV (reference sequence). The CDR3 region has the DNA TGTGCCAGCAGTTCCTTGGGACAGGGGGTCCACGAGCAGTACTTC. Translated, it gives CASSSLGQGVHEQYF.

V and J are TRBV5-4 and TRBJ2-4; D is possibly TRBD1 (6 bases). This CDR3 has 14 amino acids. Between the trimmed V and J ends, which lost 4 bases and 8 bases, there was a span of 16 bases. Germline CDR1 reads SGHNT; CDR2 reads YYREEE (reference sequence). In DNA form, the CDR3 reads TGTGCCAGCAGCCTGTGGGCCAGGGGAGACATTCAGTACTTC. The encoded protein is CASSLWARGDIQYF.

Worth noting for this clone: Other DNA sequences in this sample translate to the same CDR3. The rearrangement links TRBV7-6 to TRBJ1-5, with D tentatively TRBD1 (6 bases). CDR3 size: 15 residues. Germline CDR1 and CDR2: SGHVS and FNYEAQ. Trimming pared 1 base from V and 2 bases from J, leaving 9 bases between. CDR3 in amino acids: CASSLGGLGNQPQHF. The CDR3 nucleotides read TGTGCCAGCAGCTTAGGGGGGCTGGGCAATCAGCCCCAGCATTTT.

CDR3 in amino acids: CASSPGEGQPQHF. DNA for the CDR3: TGTGCCAGCTCTCCCGGGGAGGGTCAGCCCCAGCATTTT. The V call is TRBV18, the J call TRBJ1-5; D unresolved. Germline loops: CDR1 KGHSH, CDR2 LQKENI. The CDR3 contains 13 residues. Trimming took off 6 bases at V and 6 bases at J, with 12 bases between the two ends.

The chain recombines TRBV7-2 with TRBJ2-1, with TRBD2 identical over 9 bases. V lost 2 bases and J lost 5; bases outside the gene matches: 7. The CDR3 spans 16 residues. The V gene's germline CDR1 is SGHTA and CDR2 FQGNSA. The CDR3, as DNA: TGTGCCAGCAGCTTACCTCTGGCGGGGGGGAACAATGAGCAGTTCTTC. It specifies CASSLPLAGGNNEQFF.

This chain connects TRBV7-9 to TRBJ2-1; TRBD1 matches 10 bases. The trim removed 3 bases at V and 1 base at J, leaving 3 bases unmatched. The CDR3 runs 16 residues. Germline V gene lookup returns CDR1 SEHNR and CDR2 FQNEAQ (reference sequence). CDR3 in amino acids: CASSFRTGGSYNEQFF. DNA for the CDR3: TGTGCCAGCAGCTTCCGGACAGGGGGTTCCTACAATGAGCAGTTCTTC.

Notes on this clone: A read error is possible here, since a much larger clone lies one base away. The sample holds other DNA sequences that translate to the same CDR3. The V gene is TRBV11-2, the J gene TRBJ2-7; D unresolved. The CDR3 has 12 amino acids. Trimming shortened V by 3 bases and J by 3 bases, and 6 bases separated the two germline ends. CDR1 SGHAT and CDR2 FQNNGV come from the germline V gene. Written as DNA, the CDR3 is TGTGCCAGCAGCTTTGGTGGCTACGAGCAGTACTTC. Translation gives CASSFGGYEQYF.

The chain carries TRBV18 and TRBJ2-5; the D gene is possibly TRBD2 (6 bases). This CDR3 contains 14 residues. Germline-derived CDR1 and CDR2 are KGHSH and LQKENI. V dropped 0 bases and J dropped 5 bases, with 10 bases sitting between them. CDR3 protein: CASSPPGGMETQYF. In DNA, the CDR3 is TGTGCCAGCTCACCACCAGGAGGGATGGAGACCCAGTACTTC.

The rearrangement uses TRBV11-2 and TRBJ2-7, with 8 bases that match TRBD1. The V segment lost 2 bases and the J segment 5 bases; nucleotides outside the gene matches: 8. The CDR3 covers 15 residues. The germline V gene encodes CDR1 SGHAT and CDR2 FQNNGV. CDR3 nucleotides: TGTGCCAGCAGCTTAAATCAGGGGGCATGGAACGAGCAGTACTTC. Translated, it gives CASSLNQGAWNEQYF. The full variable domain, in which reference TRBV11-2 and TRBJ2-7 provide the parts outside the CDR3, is EAGVAQSPRYKIIEKRQSVAFWCNPISGHATLYWYQQILGQGPKLLIQFQNNGVVDDSQLPKDRFSAERLKGVDSTLKIQPAKLEDSAVYLCASSLNQGAWNEQYFGPGTRLTVT.

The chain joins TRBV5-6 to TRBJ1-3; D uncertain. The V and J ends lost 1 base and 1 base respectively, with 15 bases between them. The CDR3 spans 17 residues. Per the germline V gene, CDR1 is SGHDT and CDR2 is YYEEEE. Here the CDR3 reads CASSLTPATDSGNTIYF. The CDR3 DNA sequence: TGTGCCAGCAGCTTGACCCCAGCCACCGATTCTGGAAACACCATATATTTT.

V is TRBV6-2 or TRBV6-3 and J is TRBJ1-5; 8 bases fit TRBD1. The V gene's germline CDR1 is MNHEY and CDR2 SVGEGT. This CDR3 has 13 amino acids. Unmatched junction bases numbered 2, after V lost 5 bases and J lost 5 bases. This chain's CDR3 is CASSTGGDQPQHF. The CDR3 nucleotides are TGTGCCAGCAGTACAGGGGGAGATCAGCCCCAGCATTTT.

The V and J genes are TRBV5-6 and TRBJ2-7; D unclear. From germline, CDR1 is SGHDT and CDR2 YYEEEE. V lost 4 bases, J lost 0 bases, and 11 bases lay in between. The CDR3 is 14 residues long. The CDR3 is CASSADRASYEQYF. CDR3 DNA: TGTGCCAGCAGCGCCGACCGCGCCTCCTACGAGCAGTACTTC. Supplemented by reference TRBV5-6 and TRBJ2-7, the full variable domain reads DAGVTQSPTHLIKTRGQQVTLRCSPKSGHDTVSWYQQALGQGPQFIFQYYEEEERQRGNFPDRFSGHQFPNYSSELNVNALLLGDSALYLCASSADRASYEQYFGPGTRLTVT.

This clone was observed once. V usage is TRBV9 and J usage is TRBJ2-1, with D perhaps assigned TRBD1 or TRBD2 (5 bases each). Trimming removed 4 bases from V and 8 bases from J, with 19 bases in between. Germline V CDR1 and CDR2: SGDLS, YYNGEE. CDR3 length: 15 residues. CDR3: CASSPRDPRWDEQFF. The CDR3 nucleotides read TGTGCCAGCAGCCCCCGGGACCCGCGGTGGGATGAGCAGTTCTTC. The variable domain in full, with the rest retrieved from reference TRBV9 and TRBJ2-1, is DSGVTQTPKHLITATGQRVTLRCSPRSGDLSVYWYQQSLDQGLQFLIQYYNGEERAKGNILERFSAQQFPDLHSELNLSSLELGDSALYFCASSPRDPRWDEQFFGPGTRLTVL.

CDR3 sequence reads: CASSVKGTGELFF. The DNA of the CDR3 is TGTGCCAGCAGCGTAAAGGGTACCGGGGAGCTGTTTTTT. The chain couples TRBV7-9 to TRBJ2-2; D remains ambiguous. V lost 5 bases, J lost 5 bases, and 9 bases lay in between. CDR3 length equals 13 residues. In germline, CDR1 is SEHNR, CDR2 FQNEAQ (reference sequence).

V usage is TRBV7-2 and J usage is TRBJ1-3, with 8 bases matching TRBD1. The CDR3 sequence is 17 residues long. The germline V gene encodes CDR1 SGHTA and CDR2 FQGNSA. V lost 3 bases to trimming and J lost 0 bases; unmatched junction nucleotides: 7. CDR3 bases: TGTGCCAGCAGCTTCACGACAGGGGCAAACTCTGGAAACACCATATATTTT. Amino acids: CASSFTTGANSGNTIYF. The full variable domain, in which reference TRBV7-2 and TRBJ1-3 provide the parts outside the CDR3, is GAGVSQSPSNKVTEKGKDVELRCDPISGHTALYWYRQSLGQGLEFLIYFQGNSAPDKSGLPSDRFSAERTGGSVSTLTIQRTQQEDSAVYLCASSFTTGANSGNTIYFGEGSWLTVV.

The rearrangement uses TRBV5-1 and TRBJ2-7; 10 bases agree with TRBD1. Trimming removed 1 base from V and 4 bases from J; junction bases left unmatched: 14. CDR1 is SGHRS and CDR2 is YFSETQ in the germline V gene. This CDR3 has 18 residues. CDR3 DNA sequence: TGCGCCAGCAGCTTGACCGGGACAGGGGTCCTACGCCTTTACGAGCAGTACTTC. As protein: CASSLTGTGVLRLYEQYF.

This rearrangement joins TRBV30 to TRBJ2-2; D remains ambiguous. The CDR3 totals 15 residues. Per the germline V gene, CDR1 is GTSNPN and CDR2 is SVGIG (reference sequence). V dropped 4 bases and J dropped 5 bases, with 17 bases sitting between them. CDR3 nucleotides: TGTGCCTGGATATCCCCAAGTAGTGGGACCGGGGAGCTGTTTTTT. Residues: CAWISPSSGTGELFF.

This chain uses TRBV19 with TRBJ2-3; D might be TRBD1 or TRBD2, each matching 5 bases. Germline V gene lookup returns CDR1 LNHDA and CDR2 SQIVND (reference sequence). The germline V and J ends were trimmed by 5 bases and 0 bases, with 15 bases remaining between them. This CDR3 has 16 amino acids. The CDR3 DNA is TGTGCCAGTAGTGCCCCAGGGACGGCTAGCACAGATACGCAGTATTTT. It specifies CASSAPGTASTDTQYF.

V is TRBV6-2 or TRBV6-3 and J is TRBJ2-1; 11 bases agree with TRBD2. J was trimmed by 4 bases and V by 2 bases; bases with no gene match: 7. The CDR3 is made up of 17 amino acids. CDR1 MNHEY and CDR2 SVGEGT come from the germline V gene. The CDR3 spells CASSYGPGTSGYNEQFF. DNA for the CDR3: TGTGCCAGCAGTTACGGCCCCGGGACTAGCGGTTACAATGAGCAGTTCTTC.

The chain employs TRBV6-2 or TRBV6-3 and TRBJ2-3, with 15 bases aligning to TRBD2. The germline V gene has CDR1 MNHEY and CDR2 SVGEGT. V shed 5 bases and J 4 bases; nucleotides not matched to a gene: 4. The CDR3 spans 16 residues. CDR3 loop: CASSQGLAGGSDTQYF. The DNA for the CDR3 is TGTGCCAGCAGTCAGGGACTAGCGGGGGGATCAGATACGCAGTATTTT.

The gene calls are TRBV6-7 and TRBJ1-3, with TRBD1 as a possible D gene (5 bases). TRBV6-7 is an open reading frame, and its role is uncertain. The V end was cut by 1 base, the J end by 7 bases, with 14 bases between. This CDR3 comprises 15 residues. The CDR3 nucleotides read TGTGCCAGCAGTTACTTCAGGGCGAGGAAGAACACCATATATTTT. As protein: CASSYFRARKNTIYF.

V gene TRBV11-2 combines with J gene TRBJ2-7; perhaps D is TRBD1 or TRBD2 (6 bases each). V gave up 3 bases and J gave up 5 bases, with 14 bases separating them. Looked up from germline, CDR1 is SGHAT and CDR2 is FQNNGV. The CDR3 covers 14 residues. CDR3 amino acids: CASSLGGLSDEQYF. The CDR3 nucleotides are TGTGCCAGCAGCTTGGGGGGCCTGAGTGACGAGCAGTACTTC.

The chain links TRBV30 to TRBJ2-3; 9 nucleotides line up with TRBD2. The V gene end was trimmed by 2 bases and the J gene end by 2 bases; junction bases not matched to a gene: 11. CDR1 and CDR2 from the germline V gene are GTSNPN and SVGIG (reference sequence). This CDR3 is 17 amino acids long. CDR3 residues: CAWSKLASGVYTDTQYF. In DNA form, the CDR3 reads TGTGCCTGGAGTAAGTTGGCTAGCGGGGTCTACACAGATACGCAGTATTTT. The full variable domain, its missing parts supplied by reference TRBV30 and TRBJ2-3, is SQTIHQWPATLVQPVGSPLSLECTVEGTSNPNLYWYRQAAGRGLQLLFYSVGIGQISSEVPQNLSASRPQDRQFILSSKKLLLSDSGFYLCAWSKLASGVYTDTQYFGPGTRLTVL.